The rows below give T cell receptor beta chains drawn from one sample of a study of T-cell memory formation after mild COVID-19. TCRdb processed the 5' RACE reads anew with MiXCR; each CDR3 protein has one entry. The data show 300,000 to 400,000 distinct CDR3 sequences, 25% to 30% seen once. The specimen sequenced was PBMCs or a T cell subset sorted from them (not recorded which). The origin of the receptors is an adult woman who had mild COVID-19 (a few samples of this study predate the infection). Cell type and time point are not known. The CDR3 runs from the conserved cysteine through the conserved F or W. The D gene is left open where the match is weak. Rows may omit the clone size; those that give it use once, few, many or a size class.

>few|TRBJ1-3|.|TRBV5-1
TGCGCCAGCAGCGTCGGGACCGTCGACTCTGGAAACACCATATATTTT
CASSVGTVDSGNTIYF
>.|TRBJ2-5|.|TRBV4-3
TGCGCCAGCAGCCAAGATAGCCGGACGGAGACCCAGTACTTC
CASSQDSRTETQYF
>.|TRBJ2-7|TRBD1|TRBV10-3
TGTGCCATCGGGGGACAGGGGCCAACCTACGAGCAGTACTTC
CAIGGQGPTYEQYF
>few|TRBJ2-1|.|TRBV11-2
TGTGCCAGCAGCCCCCCGCTCCGGTGGAATGAGCAGTTCTTC
CASSPPLRWNEQFF
>.|TRBJ2-1|.|TRBV6-6
TGTGCCAGCAGTTACACCCGGGGAACCTACAATGAGCAGTTCTTC
CASSYTRGTYNEQFF
>few|TRBJ2-2|.|TRBV9
TGTGCCAGCAGTGTTGGCGGGGTGAACACCGGGGAGCTGTTTTTT
CASSVGGVNTGELFF
>few|TRBJ1-5|.|TRBV18
TGTGCCAGCTCACCATTTGCGGATCCCGGGAGTATAGGACAGCCCCAGCATTTT
CASSPFADPGSIGQPQHF
>few|TRBJ2-7|TRBD2|TRBV5-6
TGTGCCAGCAGCTCGAGCGGGGGGCCCCCGCCCTACGAGCAGTACTTC
CASSSSGGPPPYEQYF
>few|TRBJ2-1|.|TRBV7-9
TGTGCCAGCAGCTTACGTTTGACGGGCGTTAGCGATGAGCAGTTCTTC
CASSLRLTGVSDEQFF
>.|TRBJ2-3|TRBD2|TRBV7-6
TGTGCCAGCAGCTGGACTAGTTCCCTGGCGGATACGCAGTATTTT
CASSWTSSLADTQYF
>few|TRBJ1-1|.|TRBV12-3/TRBV12-4
TGTGCCAGCGATGGGAACACTGAAGCTTTCTTT
CASDGNTEAFF
>few|TRBJ2-2|TRBD1|TRBV4-2
TGTGCCGGTCCGGGACAGGGGAACACCGGGGAGCTGTTTTTT
CAGPGQGNTGELFF
>.|TRBJ2-3|TRBD2|TRBV20-1
TGCAGTGCTAGAGATCCGCGGGGGGAAGATACGCAGTATTTT
CSARDPRGEDTQYF
>many|TRBJ1-2|TRBD1|TRBV27
TGTGCCAGCAGCCCAACCCGGACAGGCAGACACTACACCTTC
CASSPTRTGRHYTF
>.|TRBJ2-7|TRBD2|TRBV6-2/TRBV6-3
TGTGCCAGCAGACGCCGCGGGGGGGGCGCGTACGAGCAGTACTTC
CASRRRGGGAYEQYF
>few|TRBJ1-3|.|TRBV12-3/TRBV12-4
TGTGCCAGCAGTTCACAGGGAGCCCCAAGAAACACCATATATTTT
CASSSQGAPRNTIYF
>.|TRBJ2-7|.|TRBV15
TGTGCCACCAGGGTACTAGAAGGCTCCTACGAGCAGTACTTC
CATRVLEGSYEQYF
>.|TRBJ2-1|.|TRBV30
TGTGCCTGGAGGGGAACGGTTAGGCGCTACAATGAGCAGTTCTTC
CAWRGTVRRYNEQFF
>.|TRBJ2-3|.|TRBV7-9
TGTGCCAGCAGCTTAGGGGACGATGAGAGGGCGCAGTATTTT
CASSLGDDERAQYF
>.|TRBJ2-2|.|TRBV5-8
TGTGCCAGCAGCTTGAACAGGGTAGTTTCGGGCACCGGGGAGCTGTTTTTT
CASSLNRVVSGTGELFF
>few|TRBJ2-2|.|TRBV12-3/TRBV12-4
TGTGCCAGCAGTTCGCTAGGGTCGGCGGGGGAGCTGTTTTTT
CASSSLGSAGELFF
>.|TRBJ2-1|TRBD2|TRBV4-1
TGCGCCAGCAGCGCACTAGCGGGAGTAAACAATGAGCAGTTCTTC
CASSALAGVNNEQFF
>.|TRBJ2-3|TRBD2|TRBV24-1
TGTGCCACCAGTCTGACTAGCGGGAGCGCAGATACGCAGTATTTT
CATSLTSGSADTQYF
>few|TRBJ2-1|.|TRBV6-2/TRBV6-3
TGTGCCAGCAGTTACTCGGGAAGGGGAAGGGTCAATGAGCAGTTCTTC
CASSYSGRGRVNEQFF
>few|TRBJ2-2|TRBD1|TRBV3-1
TGTGCCAGCGGGACAGGGCCCGGGGAGCTGTTTTTT
CASGTGPGELFF
>few|TRBJ1-6|.|TRBV4-1
TGCGCCAGCAGCCAACACCAAGGGGTAATTAATTCACCCCTCCACTTT
CASSQHQGVINSPLHF
>once|TRBJ1-1|.|TRBV5-1
TGCGCCAGCAGCTTGGCCCTGGGGACGGCCTCCTTTGAAGCTTTCTTT
CASSLALGTASFEAFF
>few|TRBJ2-1|.|TRBV14
TGTGCCAGCAGCCAACTGCGGGCGGTGCCCTACAATGAGCAGTTCTTC
CASSQLRAVPYNEQFF
>.|TRBJ2-7|.|TRBV6-2/TRBV6-3
TGTGCCAGCAGTTACCCAACGGTGGGCGGAAACACCTACGAGCAGTACTTC
CASSYPTVGGNTYEQYF
>.|TRBJ2-3|TRBD2|TRBV11-3
TGTGCCAGCAGCTTAAACCAGCGGGAGGGCCCCTCAGATACGCAGTATTTT
CASSLNQREGPSDTQYF
>few|TRBJ1-6|TRBD1|TRBV2
TGTGCCAGCATCCCCGGACAGGTCACGATTAGCTCCTATAATTCACCCCTCCACTTT
CASIPGQVTISSYNSPLHF
>.|TRBJ2-7|.|TRBV3-1
TGTGCCAGCAATCATAGGGGTTCCGGCGAGCAGTACTTC
CASNHRGSGEQYF
>few|TRBJ2-5|TRBD1|TRBV30
TGTGCCTGGAGTCATGGGACAGGGAGGGAGACCCAGTACTTC
CAWSHGTGRETQYF
>.|TRBJ1-5|TRBD1|TRBV5-5
TGTGCCAGCAGCCAGGGGGGCAGGGTGGGCAATCAGCCCCAGCATTTT
CASSQGGRVGNQPQHF
>few|TRBJ2-5|TRBD2|TRBV6-2/TRBV6-3
TGTGCCAGCAGTTACTCGGTAGCGGGAGGGCCGCGGGAGACCCAGTACTTC
CASSYSVAGGPRETQYF
>.|TRBJ2-7|TRBD1|TRBV29-1
TGCAGCGGCCTGACAGGGAACGAGCAGTACTTC
CSGLTGNEQYF
>few|TRBJ2-7|.|TRBV9
TGTGCCAGCAGCCCGAGCGGCCGGGGTCGCGAGCAGTACTTC
CASSPSGRGREQYF
>.|TRBJ2-1|.|TRBV29-1
TGCAGCGTTGAAGCGCGGGATGAGCAGTTCTTC
CSVEARDEQFF
>few|TRBJ1-2|.|TRBV2
TGTGCCAGCAGCAGGGACTCTGGGGGCGATAACTATGGCTACACCTTC
CASSRDSGGDNYGYTF
>few|TRBJ2-7|TRBD1|TRBV20-1
TGCAGTGCTAGAGCGCTGGGACAGGAGAACTACGAGCAGTACTTC
CSARALGQENYEQYF
>.|TRBJ1-5|.|TRBV4-1
TGCGCCAGCAGCCAGTACCTAATGGGACGGGTGGCCCAGCATTTT
CASSQYLMGRVAQHF
>few|TRBJ2-5|TRBD1|TRBV7-9
TGTGCCAGCAGGTCCGGGACAGGGTCCTTGGAGACCCAGTACTTC
CASRSGTGSLETQYF
>few|TRBJ2-1|.|TRBV14
TGTGCCAGCAGCCAACCGCGGGGCCTCTACAATGAGCAGTTCTTC
CASSQPRGLYNEQFF
>few|TRBJ2-3|TRBD2|TRBV10-3
TGTGCCATCAGTGGGACTAGCGGGGGCCCAGATACGCAGTATTTT
CAISGTSGGPDTQYF
>few|TRBJ2-3|.|TRBV2
TGTGCCAGCAGGAGGGTTGATACGCAGTATTTT
CASRRVDTQYF
>few|TRBJ1-2|.|TRBV12-3/TRBV12-4
TGTGCCAGCAGTCCGACGGCGTACGGCTACACCTTC
CASSPTAYGYTF
>.|TRBJ1-2|TRBD1|TRBV20-1
TGCAGTGCTAGCCCTAAGACAGGGGGGATGGCTGGCTACACCTTC
CSASPKTGGMAGYTF
>.|TRBJ2-7|.|TRBV14
TGTGCCAGCAGCCGGTCCGGGGGGCTCGAGCAGTACTTC
CASSRSGGLEQYF
>.|TRBJ1-5|.|TRBV5-5
TGTGCCAGCAGCTTGCGCAACAGGGACTATAGCAATCAGCCCCAGCATTTT
CASSLRNRDYSNQPQHF
>.|TRBJ2-1|.|TRBV6-2/TRBV6-3
.
CASSPRRAGTSGSHEQFF